Below, 9 T cell receptor beta chains from the same sample are listed, as sequenced in a study of immune evolution from preneoplasia to lung adenocarcinoma. TCRdb's table, derived via immunoSEQ multiplex PCR, lists solely in-frame clones and lacks some. The sample records 20,000 to 25,000 clones, around 75% being singletons. Sequencing input: FFPE invasive lung adenocarcinoma tissue. Receptor source: a person between 55 and 69 years old with lung adenocarcinoma.

The CDR3 sequence: CASSAGQNTEAFF. The CDR3 region has the DNA TGTGCCAGCAGCGCGGGACAGAACACTGAAGCTTTCTTT. This chain links TRBV9 with TRBJ1-1, with D possibly matching TRBD1 (6 bases). CDR1 is SGDLS, CDR2 YYNGEE, per germline. V lost 3 bases to trimming and J lost 1 base, with 7 bases between them. CDR3 length: 13 residues.

The chain is built from TRBV11-2 and TRBJ2-5; no reliable D call. The CDR3 length is 13 residues. V was shortened by 3 bases and J by 7 bases, with 12 bases between the two germline ends. CDR1 is SGHAT and CDR2 is FQNNGV in the germline V gene. CDR3 DNA: TGTGCCAGCAGCTTCCCTGGGTCAATGACCCAGTACTTC. Translating gives CASSFPGSMTQYF.

This chain joins TRBV28 and TRBJ2-1, with 12 bases fitting TRBD2. This CDR3 is 15 amino acids long. CDR1 is MDHEN and CDR2 is SYDVKM in the germline V gene. The V gene end was trimmed by 5 bases and the J gene end by 7 bases; junction bases not matched to a gene: 6. The CDR3 reads CASSALAGGGNEQFF. The CDR3, as DNA: TGTGCCAGCAGTGCCCTAGCGGGAGGGGGGAATGAGCAGTTCTTC.

The V and J genes are TRBV5-6 and TRBJ1-5; the match to TRBD1 covers 7 bases. V lost 4 bases to trimming and J lost 4 bases; unmatched junction nucleotides: 2. The CDR3 has 13 residues. Per germline, CDR1 SGHDT and CDR2 YYEEEE. The CDR3 coding sequence is TGTGCCAGCAGCCGGGACAGAAATCAGCCCCAGCATTTT. It translates to CASSRDRNQPQHF.

This chain uses TRBV5-4 with TRBJ2-2; 14 nucleotides agree with TRBD2. Germline CDR1 SGHNT, CDR2 YYREEE (reference sequence). The length of the CDR3 is 17 residues. The V gene end was trimmed by 4 bases and the J gene end by 4 bases; junction bases not matched to a gene: 6. The DNA for the CDR3 is TGTGCCAGCAGCGCCGGGACTAGCGGGAGCGGCACCGGGGAGCTGTTTTTT. Translation: CASSAGTSGSGTGELFF. The whole variable domain, remainder taken from reference TRBV5-4 and TRBJ2-2, is ETGVTQSPTHLIKTRGQQVTLRCSSQSGHNTVSWYQQALGQGPQFIFQYYREEENGRGNFPPRFSGLQFPNYSSELNVNALELDDSALYLCASSAGTSGSGTGELFFGEGSRLTVL.

The chain has TRBV2 and TRBJ2-2; no clear D gene. CDR1 is SNHLY, CDR2 FYNNEI, per germline. This CDR3 spans 14 amino acids. The germline V and J ends were trimmed by 3 bases and 5 bases, with 10 bases remaining between them. CDR3 protein: CASSDTAITGELFF. CDR3 coding DNA: TGTGCCAGCAGTGACACCGCTATTACCGGGGAGCTGTTTTTT.

The CDR3 DNA follows: TGTGCCAGCAGCTTGACGACAGGGGGCCGGGGAGAGACCCAGTACTTC. Residues: CASSLTTGGRGETQYF. The J gene is TRBJ2-5, the V gene TRBV5-4; 10 bases line up with TRBD1. This CDR3 has 16 residues. CDR1 SGHNT and CDR2 YYREEE come from the germline V gene (reference sequence). Germline trimming cut 1 base from V and 4 bases from J; bases unmatched to any gene: 7.

This clone has just a few counts. The chain uses TRBV7-2 and TRBJ2-5; D gene uncertain. Per germline, CDR1 SGHTA and CDR2 FQGNSA. The CDR3 consists of 12 residues. V was shortened by 5 bases and J by 3 bases, with 7 bases between the two germline ends. The CDR3 loop is CASSRPKETQYF. In DNA, the CDR3 is TGTGCCAGCAGCCGACCCAAAGAGACCCAGTACTTC. The entire variable domain, with the rest obtained from reference TRBV7-2 and TRBJ2-5, is as follows: GAGVSQSPSNKVTEKGKDVELRCDPISGHTALYWYRQSLGQGLEFLIYFQGNSAPDKSGLPSDRFSAERTGGSVSTLTIQRTQQEDSAVYLCASSRPKETQYFGPGTRLLVL.

The CDR3 DNA reads as TGTGCCAGTAGTATCTTTCCTAGCGGGGCTAGGTACAATGAGCAGTTCTTC. Residues: CASSIFPSGARYNEQFF. This chain joins TRBV19 and TRBJ2-1, with 9 nucleotides matching TRBD2. The CDR3 consists of 17 residues. Germline CDR1 is LNHDA and CDR2 is SQIVND (reference sequence). V was pared by 3 bases and J by 4 bases, with 10 bases of the junction left unmatched.